This T cell receptor (beta chain) comes out of a study of blood T cell repertoires in COVID-19. Study details: The samples span acute and convalescent COVID-19 from the United States, Italy and Spain.

Points on this clone: The sample has other DNA sequences that encode this CDR3 too.

CDR3 length: 12 amino acids. CDR1 SGHRS and CDR2 YFSETQ come from the germline V gene. Trimming removed 2 bases at V and 5 bases at J, with 8 bases between. Sequenced by immunoSEQ multiplex PCR; TCRdb stores in-frame clones only, minus some. The sample records approximately 220,000 clones, 65% to 90% being singletons. The V call is TRBV5-1, the J call TRBJ2-7; D ambiguous. Sequencing was performed on peripheral blood. The TCR sequence derives from a man aged 50-60 years with acute or convalescent COVID-19. The CDR3 DNA is TGCGCCAGCAGCTTATCGGTTAACGAGCAGTACTTC. It is translated as CASSLSVNEQYF.